The clone carrying this T cell receptor beta chain has a handful of counts. Antigen: not known. Sample-barcoded 5' priming and a J-beta primer mix drove a second PCR of about 7 to 12 cycles. TCRdb called the 5' RACE reads again in MiXCR, with one record for every CDR3 protein. The sample holds about 580,000 distinct CDR3 sequences, roughly 48% seen once. Germline V CDR1 and CDR2: MNHEY, SMNVEV (reference sequence). Trimming took 1 base from V and 7 from J; bases not matched to a gene: 10. This CDR3 spans 16 amino acids. The sample is drawn from a study of blood T cells in healthy people across ages. On the study more broadly: Capturing about one barcoded beta molecule per two T cells was achieved by template switching.

Study observations and caveats: Measured against age, TCR beta diversity per million T cells decreased in a roughly linear manner.

Isolation yielded PBMCs, at least 6 million per sample, in every case. Total RNA was extracted at no less than 6 micrograms per sample. The receptor was derived from an elderly man in good health. Material: blood. The chain employs TRBV27 and TRBJ2-7, with 10 bases lining up with TRBD1. In nucleotides, the CDR3 is TGTGCCAGCAGTTTATTAACGGGACAGGGGTTGGATGAGCAGTACTTC. Protein: CASSLLTGQGLDEQYF.